This T cell receptor beta chain is from a study of OX40 agonist ivuxolimab in advanced cancers. Study observations and caveats: The study did not work out the antigen specificity of the expanded peripheral T cells.

Comments on this clone: The antigen remains undetermined.

V lost 0 bases to trimming and J lost 1 base, with 14 bases between them. CDR1 SGDLS and CDR2 YYNGEE come from the germline V gene. The CDR3 consists of 17 residues. Patients were excluded for autoimmune disease history or systemic immunosuppression. Profiling relied on immunoSEQ multiplex PCR, and the TCRdb table lists in-frame clones only, not all of them. The repertoire consists of about 82,000 clones, with 85% to 90% occurring once and the leading ten covering around 6.3%. The chain has TRBV9 and TRBJ2-1, with a tentative D call TRBD1 (5 bases). This clonotype was obtained from an adult with an advanced solid tumor such as melanoma, head and neck, liver or kidney cancer. The sequencing here drew on CD4+ or CD8+ T cells sorted from blood, taken in a trial of the OX40 agonist ivuxolimab. The CDR3: CASSVGQGLESYNEQFF. In DNA form, the CDR3 reads TGTGCCAGCAGCGTAGGGCAGGGTCTTGAGTCCTACAATGAGCAGTTCTTC.